This TCR beta chain comes out of a study of blood T cell repertoires in COVID-19. Trimming stripped 2 bases from V and 4 bases from J, with 14 bases between. Germline V CDR1 and CDR2: SGHKS, YYEKEE (reference sequence). The CDR3 contains 15 residues. Profiled with immunoSEQ multiplex PCR; TCRdb holds only in-frame clones, not every one. Of about 360,000 clones listed, approximately 86% are singletons. This chain joins TRBV5-5 and TRBJ2-3; no clear D gene. Specimen: peripheral blood. This clonotype was obtained from a woman in her sixties with COVID-19, enrolled during active disease. The CDR3: CASSLALPTPDTQYF. CDR3 DNA sequence: TGTGCCAGCAGCTTAGCACTCCCGACTCCAGATACGCAGTATTTT. The full variable domain, its missing parts supplied by reference TRBV5-5 and TRBJ2-3, is DAGVTQSPTHLIKTRGQQVTLRCSPISGHKSVSWYQQVLGQGPQFIFQYYEKEERGRGNFPDRFSARQFPNYSSELNVNALLLGDSALYLCASSLALPTPDTQYFGPGTRLTVL.